This T cell receptor (beta chain) originates from a study of cytomegalovirus exposure and HLA in healthy donors. For the study at large: In a previous analysis, 117 million unique TCR beta sequences were found from 150 million to 200 million T cells.

This PCR relied on a set of 60 Vbeta primers and 13 Jbeta primers. Sequencing used immunoSEQ multiplex PCR; TCRdb keeps in-frame clones, though not all of them. The sample consists of more than 45,000 clones, around 80% of them appearing once. Germline values: CDR1 MNHEY, CDR2 SVGAGI. This CDR3 contains 15 residues. The germline V and J ends were trimmed by 0 bases and 15 bases, with 21 bases remaining between them. Notes on the study in general: A later analysis revealed that TCR association rates differed between HLA loci, peaking at DRB1 and bottoming out at HLA-C. According to a later analysis, donors in an Asian-associated ancestry cluster reportedly had fewer N-insertions than the approximately 730-donor mean. A highly shared variant cluster was judged a likely technical artifact.

On this clone itself: Its cognate antigen is unknown.

The sequence was obtained from a man aged 50 to 59 in good health and CMV-seronegative. This rearrangement joins TRBV6-5 to TRBJ2-1, with a tentative D call TRBD2 (7 bases). The source material was PBMCs. CDR3 protein: CASSYSLGAGDSRFF. The DNA of the CDR3 is TGTGCCAGCAGTTACTCCTTGGGGGCGGGGGACTCCAGGTTCTTC.